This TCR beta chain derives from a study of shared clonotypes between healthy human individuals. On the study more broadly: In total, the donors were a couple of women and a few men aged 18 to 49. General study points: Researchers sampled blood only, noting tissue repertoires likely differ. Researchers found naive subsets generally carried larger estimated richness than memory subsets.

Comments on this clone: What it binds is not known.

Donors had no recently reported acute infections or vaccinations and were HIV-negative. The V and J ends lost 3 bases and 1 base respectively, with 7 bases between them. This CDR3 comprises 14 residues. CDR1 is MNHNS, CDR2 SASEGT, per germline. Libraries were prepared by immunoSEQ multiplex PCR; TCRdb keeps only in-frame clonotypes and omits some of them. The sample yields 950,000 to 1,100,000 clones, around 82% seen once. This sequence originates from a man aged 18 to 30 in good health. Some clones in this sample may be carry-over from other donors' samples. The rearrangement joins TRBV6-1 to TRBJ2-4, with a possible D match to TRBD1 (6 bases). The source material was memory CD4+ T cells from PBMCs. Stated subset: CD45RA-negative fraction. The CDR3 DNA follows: TGTGCCAGCAGTGACAGGGGTGCCAAAAACATTCAGTACTTC. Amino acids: CASSDRGAKNIQYF.